The clone carrying this T cell receptor beta chain came up a few times. The data stem from a study of TIL therapy for anti-PD-1-resistant metastatic lung cancer. Looking at the study overall: Tumors carried a median roughly 1.6 non-synonymous mutations per megabase.

Time point denoted: pre-treatment sample, taken before nivolumab and TIL therapy. Most excised metastases sampled were pleural nodules or supraclavicular lymph nodes. Per the germline V gene, CDR1 is SQVTM and CDR2 is ANQGSEA. The CDR3 has 14 amino acids. The ends were cut back, 4 bases at V and 8 bases at J, with 17 bases in the middle. The immunoSEQ assay was v3. Assay used: immunoSEQ multiplex PCR; TCRdb lists only in-frame clones, some missing. The sample has over 10,000 clones, less than 75% seen once; the top ten hold approximately 9%. The rearrangement links TRBV29-1 to TRBJ1-4; D is perhaps TRBD1 (5 bases). Sequenced material: tumor tissue, taken at baseline. This TCR came from a woman between 25 and 80 years old with non-small cell lung cancer. The CDR3 region is CSVAGYGGWEKLFF. Written as DNA, the CDR3 is TGCAGCGTTGCGGGCTATGGGGGATGGGAAAAACTGTTTTTT.